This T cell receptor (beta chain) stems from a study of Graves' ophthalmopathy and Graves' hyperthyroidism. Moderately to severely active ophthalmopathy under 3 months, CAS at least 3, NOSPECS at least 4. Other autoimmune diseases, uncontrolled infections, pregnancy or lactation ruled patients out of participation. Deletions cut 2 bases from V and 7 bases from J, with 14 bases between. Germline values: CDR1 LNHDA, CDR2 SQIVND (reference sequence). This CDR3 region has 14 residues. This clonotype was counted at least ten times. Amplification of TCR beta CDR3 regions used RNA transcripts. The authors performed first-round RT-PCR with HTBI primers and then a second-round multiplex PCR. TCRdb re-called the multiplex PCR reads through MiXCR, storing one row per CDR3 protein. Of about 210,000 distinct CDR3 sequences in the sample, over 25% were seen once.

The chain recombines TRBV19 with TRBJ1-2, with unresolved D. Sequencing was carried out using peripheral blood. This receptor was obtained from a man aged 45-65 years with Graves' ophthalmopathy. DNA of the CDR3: TGTGCCAGTAGTATATCGGCCGATCTAATTGGCTACACCTTC. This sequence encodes CASSISADLIGYTF.